The rows below give T cell receptor beta chains drawn from one sample of a study of T cell responses to AZD1222 COVID-19 vaccine. The protocol was immunoSEQ multiplex PCR, while the TCRdb copy is restricted to in-frame clones and leaves out a portion. Of about 100,000 clones in the sample, just under 90% are singletons; the top ten hold about 3.5%. The starting material was peripheral blood, obtained on day 0 of AZD1222 vaccination. The receptors were sampled from an adult in good health. Both conserved end residues are part of each CDR3. Fields, in order: CDR3 protein, CDR3 DNA, clone size, J gene, V gene, D gene. A D gene is named only where the DNA matches it firmly. The listing skips clone size in some rows; elsewhere it reads once, few, many or a size class.

CASSSDSGANVLTF	TGTGCCAGCAGCTCGGACTCTGGGGCCAACGTCCTGACTTTC	NA	TRBJ2-6	TRBV5-8	NA
CATSDHRDTGELFF	TGTGCCACCAGTGACCACAGGGACACCGGGGAGCTGTTTTTT	NA	TRBJ2-2	TRBV24-1	NA
CASSQVQRFEKLFF	TGCGCCAGCAGCCAAGTCCAGCGATTTGAAAAACTGTTTTTT	NA	TRBJ1-4	TRBV4-3	NA
CASSQGGGRAFF	TGTGCCAGCAGCCAAGGAGGGGGAAGGGCTTTCTTT	NA	TRBJ1-1	TRBV3-1/TRBV3-2	NA
CASSKAVSYEQYF	TGTGCCAGTAGTAAGGCAGTATCCTACGAGCAGTACTTC	once	TRBJ2-7	TRBV19	NA
CASSPSGGGEAFF	TGTGCCAGCAGCCCTTCCGGGGGGGGTGAAGCTTTCTTT	NA	TRBJ1-1	TRBV5-8	NA
CAISSGSSNQPQHF	TGTGCCATCAGTTCAGGGTCAAGCAATCAGCCCCAGCATTTT	NA	TRBJ1-5	TRBV10-3	NA
CASSLEGLSNQPQHF	TGTGCCAGCAGCTTAGAGGGACTTAGCAATCAGCCCCAGCATTTT	NA	TRBJ1-5	TRBV7-2	NA
CASSLVVAGGEKLFF	TGTGCCAGCAGCTTAGTGGTGGCAGGGGGGGAAAAACTGTTTTTT	NA	TRBJ1-4	TRBV7-2	TRBD1
CASSTRIGIGSYEQYF	TGTGCCAGCAGCACCAGGATAGGGATAGGGTCCTACGAGCAGTACTTC	NA	TRBJ2-7	TRBV7-6	NA
CASSPSVLYGYTF	TGTGCCAGCAGTCCTTCCGTACTCTATGGCTACACCTTC	NA	TRBJ1-2	TRBV2	NA
CASSLGQSYTEAFF	TGTGCCAGCAGCTTGGGACAGTCGTACACTGAAGCTTTCTTT	NA	TRBJ1-1	TRBV5-8	NA
CASSDRDRGGYTF	TGTGCCAGCAGTGATAGAGACAGGGGTGGCTACACCTTC	once	TRBJ1-2	TRBV6-1	TRBD1
CATSAGDISGNTIYF	TGTGCCACCAGTGCAGGGGATATCTCTGGAAACACCATATATTTT	NA	TRBJ1-3	TRBV24-1	NA
CASSHKTAGAAVEQYF	TGTGCCAGCAGCCACAAAACAGCGGGGGCCGCGGTCGAGCAGTACTTC	NA	TRBJ2-7	TRBV6-2/TRBV6-3	TRBD2
CASSSDRDGNTIYF	TGTGCCAGCAGCTCCGACAGGGACGGAAACACCATATATTTT	NA	TRBJ1-3	TRBV7-2	TRBD1
CASSTTGEAGELFF	TGTGCCAGCAGTACTACAGGGGAGGCCGGGGAGCTGTTTTTT	few	TRBJ2-2	TRBV2	NA